This T cell receptor (beta chain) was captured in a study of shared clonotypes between healthy human individuals. To note about this clone: Antigen specificity is unknown.

The CDR3 is 13 residues long. Germline V gene data show CDR1 as SQVTM and CDR2 as ANQGSEA. Study observations and caveats: Sorted-subset sequencing was shown by rarefaction to be incomplete despite large depth.

Sequencing was performed with immunoSEQ multiplex PCR; in TCRdb, only in-frame clones are kept and a portion is missing. The data hold 780,000 or so clones, with approximately 77% observed a single time. This TCR was sampled from a woman younger than 45 in good health. Material for sequencing was memory CD4+ T cells sorted from blood. Subset described: CD45RA-negative fraction. This chain links TRBV29-1 with TRBJ2-7; possible D gene TRBD1, 5 bases. CDR3 region: CARTKAGSYEQYF. CDR3 sequence (DNA): TGCGCTCGTACGAAGGCAGGGTCCTACGAGCAGTACTTC.